This T cell receptor (beta chain) comes out of a study of CD8 T cells in acute hepatitis C reinfection. Study conclusions and caveats: TRBV04 and TRBV06 were preferentially used in all groups, not explained by naive pool overrepresentation.

The sample's time point: naive CD8 control sorted from an acute-time-point sample. Cells were stained for CD3, CD8 and CD45RO, excluding dead cells. Germline CDR1 is SGHRS and CDR2 is YFSETQ. This CDR3 comprises 16 residues. J lost 1 base, V lost 0 bases, and 2 bases had no gene match. Turning to this clone: The target antigen is unknown.

Data came from immunoSEQ multiplex PCR; TCRdb stores just in-frame clones and leaves some out. The sample records 38,000 or so clones, roughly 89% being singletons. The chain carries TRBV5-1 and TRBJ2-3; TRBD2 agrees at 10 bases. The receptor comes from a man under 40 with chronic hepatitis C. Material for sequencing was naive CD8+ T cells from PBMCs. CDR3 protein: CASSLVAGGRTDTQYF. The CDR3 DNA follows: TGCGCCAGCAGCTTGGTAGCGGGGGGCCGCACAGATACGCAGTATTTT.